This TCR beta chain was sequenced in a study of T cells in Graves' hyperthyroidism and ophthalmopathy. Germline-derived CDR1 and CDR2 are SGHAT and FQNNGV. This CDR3 comprises 15 residues. The V gene end was trimmed by 2 bases and the J gene end by 6 bases; junction bases not matched to a gene: 9. TCR beta CDR3 region amplification was performed from RNA transcripts. The primer set for the first-round RT-PCR of the TCR CDR3 was HTBI. One entry per CDR3 protein results from TCRdb running MiXCR on the multiplex PCR reads. The sample yields roughly 570,000 distinct CDR3 sequences, around 46% seen once. Ten or more counts support this clonotype.

The clonotype was recovered from an adult woman with Graves' disease, either hyperthyroidism or ophthalmopathy (not recorded which). Sample: peripheral blood or thyroid tissue (not recorded which). This chain connects TRBV11-2 to TRBJ2-7, with 8 positions matching TRBD1. CDR3 region: CASSLTGQGSGEQYF. The DNA for the CDR3 is TGTGCCAGCAGCTTAACCGGACAGGGATCGGGCGAGCAGTACTTC.